Below, 21 T cell receptor beta chains from the same sample are listed, as sequenced in a study of OX40 agonist ivuxolimab in advanced cancers. Profiling relied on immunoSEQ multiplex PCR, and the TCRdb table lists in-frame clones only, not all of them. The table shows tens of thousands of clones, with roughly 89% occurring only once. Material: CD4+ or CD8+ T cells sorted from blood, obtained in a trial of the OX40 agonist ivuxolimab. The receptor set was obtained from an adult with an advanced solid tumor such as melanoma, head and neck, liver or kidney cancer.

V usage is TRBV11-2 and J usage is TRBJ2-7, with no clear D. The germline V gene has CDR1 SGHAT and CDR2 FQNNGV. V dropped 5 bases and J dropped 3 bases, with 11 bases sitting between them. The CDR3 spans 13 residues. CDR3 nucleotide sequence: TGTGCCAGCAGCCGGGCAGGCCTCTACGAGCAGTACTTC. This sequence encodes CASSRAGLYEQYF. Supplemented by reference TRBV11-2 and TRBJ2-7, the full variable domain reads EAGVAQSPRYKIIEKRQSVAFWCNPISGHATLYWYQQILGQGPKLLIQFQNNGVVDDSQLPKDRFSAERLKGVDSTLKIQPAKLEDSAVYLCASSRAGLYEQYFGPGTRLTVT.

CDR3 residues: CASSRPRTSPNTGELFF. The CDR3 coding sequence is TGTGCCAGCAGCCGCCCCAGGACTAGCCCAAACACCGGGGAGCTGTTTTTT. The V gene is TRBV11-3, the J gene TRBJ2-2; 8 nucleotides line up with TRBD2. J was trimmed by 2 bases and V by 5 bases; bases with no gene match: 10. The CDR3 is made up of 17 amino acids. CDR1 is SGHNT, CDR2 YENEEA, per germline.

CDR3: CASSTGTGDILYGYTF. The DNA for the CDR3 is TGTGCCAGCAGCACCGGGACAGGGGATATTCTCTATGGCTACACCTTC. This chain connects TRBV5-8 to TRBJ1-2, with 10 bases matching TRBD1. CDR1 SGHTS and CDR2 YDEGEE come from the germline V gene. The CDR3 length is 16 residues. V dropped 4 bases and J dropped 4; count of bases not matched to a gene: 10. The entire variable domain, with the rest obtained from reference TRBV5-8 and TRBJ1-2, is as follows: EAGVTQSPTHLIKTRGQQATLRCSPISGHTSVYWYQQALGLGLQFLLWYDEGEERNRGNFPPRFSGRQFPNYSSELNVNALELEDSALYLCASSTGTGDILYGYTFGSGTRLTVV.

The chain combines TRBV27 with TRBJ2-5; D is undetermined. The CDR3 totals 13 residues. Deletions cut 5 bases from V and 2 bases from J, with 9 bases between. Germline-derived CDR1 and CDR2 are MNHEY and SMNVEV (reference sequence). This CDR3 reads CASSIRVQETQYF. DNA for the CDR3: TGTGCCAGCAGTATAAGAGTACAAGAGACCCAGTACTTC.

This chain joins TRBV28 and TRBJ1-5; D gene uncertain. Germline V gives CDR1 MDHEN, CDR2 SYDVKM. V was shortened by 2 bases and J by 0 bases, with 11 bases between the two germline ends. The CDR3 runs 16 residues. CDR3 DNA sequence: TGTGCCAGCAGTTTAGAAAACACCCATAGCAATCAGCCCCAGCATTTT. It is translated as CASSLENTHSNQPQHF.

A few counts support this clone. The V and J genes are TRBV2 and TRBJ2-3; 13 bases fit TRBD2. CDR1 SNHLY and CDR2 FYNNEI come from the germline V gene. This CDR3 region has 16 residues. The J segment lost 2 bases and the V segment lost 7 bases, leaving 6 bases of the junction unmatched. For the CDR3, the DNA is TGTGCCAGCAAACTACTAGCGGGAGGGCTCACAGATACGCAGTATTTT. Its protein product is CASKLLAGGLTDTQYF.

This clone was seen only a few times. The chain carries TRBV2 and TRBJ2-1; D assignment may be TRBD1 or TRBD2 (5 bases each). Trimming took 7 bases from V and 8 from J, leaving 12 bases between them. This CDR3 comprises 12 residues. From germline, CDR1 is SNHLY and CDR2 FYNNEI. CDR3 in amino acids: CASIGASYEQFF. CDR3 coding DNA: TGTGCCAGCATCGGGGCTAGCTATGAGCAGTTCTTC.

The chain joins TRBV29-1 to TRBJ1-1, with a weak D call TRBD1 (6 bases). V was cut by 6 bases and J by 4 bases, with 12 bases left in between. This CDR3 is built from 12 residues. Germline V gene data show CDR1 as SQVTM and CDR2 as ANQGSEA. The CDR3 DNA follows: TGCAGCGTGGACAGTTGGGGCACTGAAGCTTTCTTT. This encodes CSVDSWGTEAFF.

The rearrangement uses TRBV7-6 and TRBJ2-7, with TRBD1 matching over 8 bases. After removal of 5 bases from V and 3 bases from J, the junction contained 9 bases not matched to a gene. The CDR3 sequence is 15 residues long. CDR1 SGHVS and CDR2 FNYEAQ come from the germline V gene. The CDR3 here is CASSAAGGLGYEQYF. The CDR3, as DNA: TGTGCCAGCAGCGCAGCAGGGGGCTTGGGCTACGAGCAGTACTTC. The entire variable domain, with the rest obtained from reference TRBV7-6 and TRBJ2-7, is as follows: GAGVSQSPRYKVTKRGQDVALRCDPISGHVSLYWYRQALGQGPEFLTYFNYEAQQDKSGLPNDRFSAERPEGSISTLTIQRTEQRDSAMYRCASSAAGGLGYEQYFGPGTRLTVT.

This rearrangement joins TRBV2 to TRBJ2-3; 8 bases map to TRBD2. The CDR3 has 16 amino acids. Looked up from germline, CDR1 is SNHLY and CDR2 is FYNNEI. J lost 3 bases, V lost 1 base, and 6 bases had no gene match. CDR3 bases: TGTGCCAGCAGTGAAGAGATAGCGGGATTAACAGATACGCAGTATTTT. Translating it yields CASSEEIAGLTDTQYF.

The chain combines TRBV11-2 with TRBJ2-5; possibly TRBD1 for D (6 bases). Germline V gene data show CDR1 as SGHAT and CDR2 as FQNNGV. The CDR3 runs 14 residues. V was cut by 5 bases and J by 1 base, with 11 bases left in between. The CDR3 sequence is CASSPEGVQETQYF. The CDR3 DNA reads as TGTGCCAGCAGCCCAGAGGGGGTCCAAGAGACCCAGTACTTC.

This rearrangement joins TRBV30 to TRBJ2-5; TRBD1 might be the D (6 bases). This CDR3 comprises 14 residues. Germline V lookup: CDR1 GTSNPN, CDR2 SVGIG (reference sequence). V was cut by 2 bases and J by 1 base, with 11 bases left in between. The CDR3 here is CAWSTVGGQETQYF. CDR3 nucleotides: TGTGCCTGGAGTACCGTAGGGGGCCAAGAGACCCAGTACTTC.

This clone has only one observation. The rearrangement links TRBV19 to TRBJ2-1; 8 bases map to TRBD2. Germline-derived CDR1 and CDR2 are LNHDA and SQIVND (reference sequence). The length of the CDR3 is 16 residues. V lost 6 bases, J lost 7 bases, and 14 bases stayed unmatched. This CDR3 is CASRGAGREGLNEQFF. DNA of the CDR3: TGTGCCAGTAGGGGCGCCGGCCGGGAGGGCCTTAATGAGCAGTTCTTC.

The rearrangement uses TRBV4-1 and TRBJ1-1; 9 nucleotides line up with TRBD1. The CDR3 length is 15 residues. Germline trimming cut 0 bases from V and 10 bases from J; bases unmatched to any gene: 9. Germline-derived CDR1 and CDR2 are MGHRA and YSYEKL. Here the CDR3 reads CASSQEGTGPSLAFF. The DNA for the CDR3 is TGCGCCAGCAGCCAAGAGGGGACAGGGCCTAGCCTAGCTTTCTTT.

The J gene is TRBJ2-5, the V gene TRBV5-4; TRBD1 matches at 7 bases. V lost 4 bases and J lost 5; bases outside the gene matches: 14. The germline gives CDR1 SGHNT, CDR2 YYREEE (reference sequence). The CDR3 length is 16 residues. The CDR3 DNA reads TGTGCCAGCAGCCCATATCGACAGGGAGAGGGGGAGACCCAGTACTTC. This translates into CASSPYRQGEGETQYF.

This clone was recorded only once. The chain uses TRBV10-3 and TRBJ1-2; D ambiguous. In germline, CDR1 is ENHRY, CDR2 SYGVKD. CDR3 length: 13 residues. V lost 6 bases, J lost 6 bases, and 14 bases lay in between. The CDR3 nucleotides are TGTGCCATCAGCTACCTAGGAGAAGATGGCTACACCTTC. Amino acids: CAISYLGEDGYTF.

The V call is TRBV7-3, the J call TRBJ2-7; 7 bases are a match to TRBD2. The CDR3 has 15 residues. The germline V gene has CDR1 SGHTA and CDR2 FQGTGA. With 2 bases clipped from V and 3 bases from J, the junction kept 7 bases outside the gene matches. CDR3 protein: CASSLLPSGYYEQYF. The CDR3 DNA is TGTGCCAGCAGCTTATTGCCTAGCGGCTACTACGAGCAGTACTTC. The full variable domain, rest sourced from reference TRBV7-3 and TRBJ2-7, is GAGVSQTPSNKVTEKGKYVELRCDPISGHTALYWYRQSLGQGPEFLIYFQGTGAADDSGLPNDRFFAVRPEGSVSTLKIQRTERGDSAVYLCASSLLPSGYYEQYFGPGTRLTVT.

The chain recombines TRBV2 with TRBJ2-2; possibly TRBD2 for D (6 bases). The CDR3 spans 15 residues. CDR1 is SNHLY, CDR2 FYNNEI, per germline. Between the trimmed V and J ends, which lost 1 base and 4 bases, there was a span of 10 bases. The CDR3: CASSEVISGTGELFF. In DNA form, the CDR3 reads TGTGCCAGCAGTGAAGTGATTAGCGGCACCGGGGAGCTGTTTTTT.

This chain joins TRBV27 and TRBJ2-4; D not certain. Trimming removed 10 bases at V and 0 bases at J, with 10 bases between. The length of the CDR3 is 13 residues. Germline assignment: CDR1 MNHEY and CDR2 SMNVEV (reference sequence). DNA of the CDR3: TGTGCCACGGCGGACGCAGCCAAAAACATTCAGTACTTC. It codes for CATADAAKNIQYF.

The CDR3 sequence is CASSSQKTPGAFDEQFF. The CDR3 region has the DNA TGCGCCAGCAGCTCCCAAAAAACACCGGGAGCCTTCGATGAGCAGTTCTTC. The chain recombines TRBV5-1 with TRBJ2-1; D perhaps matches TRBD2 (6 bases). V was cut by 3 bases and J by 8 bases, with 24 bases left in between. CDR1 is SGHRS and CDR2 is YFSETQ in the germline V gene. There are 17 residues in the CDR3.

The chain has TRBV19 and TRBJ1-1, with no clear D. V lost 3 bases, J lost 1 base, and 6 bases lay in between. The CDR3 loop spans 13 amino acids. Germline V gene sequence: CDR1 LNHDA, CDR2 SQIVND (reference sequence). The chain's CDR3 is CASSMHKNTEAFF. The DNA of the CDR3 is TGTGCCAGTAGTATGCACAAGAACACTGAAGCTTTCTTT.